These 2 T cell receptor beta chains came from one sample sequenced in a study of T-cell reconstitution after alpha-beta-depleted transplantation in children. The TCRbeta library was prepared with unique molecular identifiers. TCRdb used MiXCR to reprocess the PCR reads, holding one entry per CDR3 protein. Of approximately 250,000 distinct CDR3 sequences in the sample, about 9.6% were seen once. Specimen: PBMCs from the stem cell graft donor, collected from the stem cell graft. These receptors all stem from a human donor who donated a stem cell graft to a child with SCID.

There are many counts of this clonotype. This CDR3 reads CASRDAGQGLGGYTF. As DNA, the CDR3 is TGTGCCAGCAGGGACGCGGGACAGGGTTTGGGGGGCTACACCTTC. The rearrangement joins TRBV5-6 to TRBJ1-2, with 9 bases that match TRBD1. The CDR3 contains 15 residues. With V trimmed by 5 bases and J by 8 bases, 13 bases remained unmatched. From germline, CDR1 is SGHDT and CDR2 YYEEEE.

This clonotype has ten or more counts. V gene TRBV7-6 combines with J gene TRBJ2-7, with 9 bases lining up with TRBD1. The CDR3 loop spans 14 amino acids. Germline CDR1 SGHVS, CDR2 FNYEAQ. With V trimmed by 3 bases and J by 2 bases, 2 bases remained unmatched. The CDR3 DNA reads TGTGCCAGCAGCTTGGGGACAGGGACCTACGAGCAGTACTTC. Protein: CASSLGTGTYEQYF.